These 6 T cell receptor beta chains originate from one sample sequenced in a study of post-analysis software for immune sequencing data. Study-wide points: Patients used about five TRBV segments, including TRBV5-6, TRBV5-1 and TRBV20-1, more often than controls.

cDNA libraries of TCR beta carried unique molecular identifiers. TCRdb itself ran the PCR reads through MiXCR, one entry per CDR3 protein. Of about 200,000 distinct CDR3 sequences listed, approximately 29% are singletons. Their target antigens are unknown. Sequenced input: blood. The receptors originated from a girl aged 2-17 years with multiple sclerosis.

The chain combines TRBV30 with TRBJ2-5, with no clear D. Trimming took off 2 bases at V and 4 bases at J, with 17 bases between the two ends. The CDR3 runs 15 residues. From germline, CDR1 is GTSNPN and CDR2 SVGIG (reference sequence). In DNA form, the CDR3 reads TGTGCCTGGAGTCCCCTACTATCCGTAGGAGAGACCCAGTACTTC. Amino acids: CAWSPLLSVGETQYF.

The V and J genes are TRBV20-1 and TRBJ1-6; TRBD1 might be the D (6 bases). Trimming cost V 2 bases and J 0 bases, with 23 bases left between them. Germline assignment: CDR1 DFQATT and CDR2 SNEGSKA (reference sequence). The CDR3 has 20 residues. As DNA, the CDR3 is TGCAGTGCTAGACCCTACCAGGGGAACGGACTTAGCTCCTATAATTCACCCCTCCACTTT. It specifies CSARPYQGNGLSSYNSPLHF.

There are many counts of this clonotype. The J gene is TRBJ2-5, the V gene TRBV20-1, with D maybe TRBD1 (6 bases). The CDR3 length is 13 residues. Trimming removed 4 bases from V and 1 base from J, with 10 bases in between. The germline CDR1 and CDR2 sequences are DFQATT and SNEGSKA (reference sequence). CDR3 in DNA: TGCAGTGCTATTGACAGGTTCCAAGAGACCCAGTACTTC. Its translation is CSAIDRFQETQYF.

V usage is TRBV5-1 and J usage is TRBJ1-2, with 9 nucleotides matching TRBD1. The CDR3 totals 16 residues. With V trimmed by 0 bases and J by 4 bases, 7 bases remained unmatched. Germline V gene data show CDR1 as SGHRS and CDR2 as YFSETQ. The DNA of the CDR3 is TGCGCCAGCAGCTTGGATGGGACAGGGAACCGCTATGGCTACACCTTC. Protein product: CASSLDGTGNRYGYTF. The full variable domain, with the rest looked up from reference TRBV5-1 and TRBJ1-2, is KAGVTQTPRYLIKTRGQQVTLSCSPISGHRSVSWYQQTPGQGLQFLFEYFSETQRNKGNFPGRFSGRQFSNSRSEMNVSTLELGDSALYLCASSLDGTGNRYGYTFGSGTRLTVV.

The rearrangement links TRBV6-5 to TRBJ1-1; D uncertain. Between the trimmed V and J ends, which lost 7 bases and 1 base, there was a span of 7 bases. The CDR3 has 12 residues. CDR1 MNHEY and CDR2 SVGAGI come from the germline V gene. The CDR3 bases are TGTGCCAGCAACGACCCGAACACTGAAGCTTTCTTT. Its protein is CASNDPNTEAFF.

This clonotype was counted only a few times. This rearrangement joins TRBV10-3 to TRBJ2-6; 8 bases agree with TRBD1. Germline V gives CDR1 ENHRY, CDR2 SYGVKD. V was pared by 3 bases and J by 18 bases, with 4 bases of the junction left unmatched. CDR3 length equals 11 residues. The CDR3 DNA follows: TGTGCCATCAGTGAAGGACAGGGAAGGACTTTC. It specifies CAISEGQGRTF.